Detailed here is one T cell receptor (beta chain). V lost 5 bases, J lost 6 bases, and 5 bases lay in between. The CDR3 spans 11 residues. Germline V CDR1 and CDR2: SGHRS, YFSETQ. RNA extraction and reverse transcription yielded cDNA as sequencing template. Sequenced by immunoSEQ multiplex PCR; TCRdb stores in-frame clones only, minus some. The profile shows 130,000 to 150,000 clones, approximately 50% of them singletons. This sample stems from a study of CD8+ T cells in alopecia areata. The chain joins TRBV5-1 to TRBJ2-2; D uncertain. The sample consisted of CD4+ T cells sorted from blood, taken at week 0. This TCR was sampled from a human donor with alopecia areata. This chain's CDR3 is CASRSAGELFF. CDR3 coding DNA: TGCGCCAGCAGGTCGGCCGGGGAGCTGTTTTTT.